The 19 T cell receptor beta chains presented below share a single source sample, sequenced in a study of shared clonotypes between healthy human individuals. Libraries were prepared by immunoSEQ multiplex PCR; TCRdb keeps only in-frame clonotypes and omits some of them. The repertoire holds under 2,000,000 clones, approximately 94% seen once, with around 1% in the top ten. The naive CD8 population came from CD45RO-negative cells selected for CCR7, without terminally differentiated effector memory CD45RA+ cells. What was sequenced was naive CD8+ T cells sorted from blood. The receptors here all came from a man aged 18 to 35 in good health.

The chain joins TRBV6-1 to TRBJ2-5; 8 bases line up with TRBD1. The CDR3 spans 15 residues. After removal of 1 base from V and 5 bases from J, the junction contained 6 bases not matched to a gene. Germline V gene sequence: CDR1 MNHNS, CDR2 SASEGT. The CDR3 is CASSEVWTGHETQYF. The CDR3 region has the DNA TGTGCCAGCAGTGAAGTGTGGACAGGGCACGAGACCCAGTACTTC.

V usage is TRBV2 and J usage is TRBJ2-3; 12 nucleotides agree with TRBD2. The V segment lost 6 bases and the J segment 0 bases; nucleotides outside the gene matches: 7. From germline, CDR1 is SNHLY and CDR2 FYNNEI. The CDR3 runs 17 residues. CDR3 in DNA: TGTGCCAGCAGCGGACTAGCGGGGATGGCTAGCACAGATACGCAGTATTTT. Residues: CASSGLAGMASTDTQYF.

This chain joins TRBV19 and TRBJ1-1; D call uncertain. The CDR3 has 16 amino acids. Trimming removed 0 bases at V and 0 bases at J, with 11 bases between. Per the germline V gene, CDR1 is LNHDA and CDR2 is SQIVND (reference sequence). For the CDR3, the DNA is TGTGCCAGTAGTATAGATCCTGGACGGATGAACACTGAAGCTTTCTTT. Encoded protein: CASSIDPGRMNTEAFF.

The chain couples TRBV6-6 to TRBJ1-4; TRBD1 might be the D (5 bases). CDR3 length: 15 amino acids. The V gene lost 7 bases and the J gene lost 8 bases, with 20 bases spanning the gap. Germline loops: CDR1 MNHNY, CDR2 SVGAGI (reference sequence). The CDR3 sequence is CASMGRGPPTEKLFF. In DNA, the CDR3 is TGTGCCAGCATGGGACGGGGACCACCAACGGAAAAACTGTTTTTT.

The rearrangement joins TRBV13 to TRBJ2-7; 14 nucleotides agree with TRBD2. Germline trimming cut 5 bases from V and 9 bases from J; bases unmatched to any gene: 21. Germline lookup yields CDR1 PRHDT and CDR2 FYEKMQ (reference sequence). This CDR3 contains 19 residues. The CDR3 reads CASSPLGLAGESLKFRQYF. DNA for the CDR3: TGTGCCAGCAGCCCGTTGGGACTAGCGGGAGAATCTCTAAAATTTAGGCAGTACTTC.

The chain carries TRBV12-2 and TRBJ1-2. TRBV12-2 is termed a pseudogene. CDR3 length: 15 residues. CDR3 DNA: TGTGCAAGTCGCCTACCAGGGGGGGGCAGGTATGGCTACACCTTC. Protein product: CASRLPGGGRYGYTF.

The table lists this clone with a count of one. The chain links TRBV2 to TRBJ2-5; 11 positions match TRBD2. The ends lost 1 base at V and 4 bases at J; junction bases unmatched: 5. From germline, CDR1 is SNHLY and CDR2 FYNNEI. The CDR3 is made up of 16 amino acids. CDR3 bases: TGTGCCAGCAGTGAAGAACTAGCGGGAGTCATAGAGACCCAGTACTTC. Its translation is CASSEELAGVIETQYF.

This chain links TRBV11-3 with TRBJ2-3; D tentatively reads TRBD1 or TRBD2 (5 bases each). V gave up 4 bases and J gave up 2 bases, with 13 bases separating them. The CDR3 totals 15 residues. Germline CDR1 is SGHNT and CDR2 is YENEEA. The CDR3 loop is CASSSRGLTTDTQYF. CDR3 DNA sequence: TGTGCCAGCAGCTCACGGGGCCTCACCACAGATACGCAGTATTTT.

Points on this clone: Other nucleotide sequences from this sample produce the same CDR3. V usage is TRBV5-6 and J usage is TRBJ2-7; D gene unclear. Germline CDR1 reads SGHDT; CDR2 reads YYEEEE. V lost 1 base and J lost 3, with 5 bases in between. This CDR3 region has 12 residues. CDR3 DNA: TGTGCCAGCAGCTTGCTAGGCTACGAGCAGTACTTC. Translated, it gives CASSLLGYEQYF. The full variable domain, completed using reference TRBV5-6 and TRBJ2-7, is DAGVTQSPTHLIKTRGQQVTLRCSPKSGHDTVSWYQQALGQGPQFIFQYYEEEERQRGNFPDRFSGHQFPNYSSELNVNALLLGDSALYLCASSLLGYEQYFGPGTRLTVT.

For the CDR3, the DNA is TGTGCCAGCAGCTTCTCCTGGGAATATCGCACAGATACGCAGTATTTT. Protein product: CASSFSWEYRTDTQYF. The chain carries TRBV5-4 and TRBJ2-3, with no clear D. CDR1 and CDR2 (germline): SGHNT, YYREEE (reference sequence). The CDR3 extends over 16 amino acids. Trimming cost V 2 bases and J 1 base, with 14 bases left between them.

The CDR3 DNA is TGCGCCAGCAGCCAAGTAGTGGGTGAGGGACTAGCGGGGGCCGGGGGAGATACGCAGTATTTT. Its protein product is CASSQVVGEGLAGAGGDTQYF. The V gene is TRBV4-1, the J gene TRBJ2-3, with TRBD2 identical over 14 bases. Germline lookup yields CDR1 MGHRA and CDR2 YSYEKL. V trimming: 1 base; J trimming: 5 bases; junction bases outside the gene matches: 17. The CDR3 sequence is 21 residues long.

V usage is TRBV5-1 and J usage is TRBJ2-1; possible D gene TRBD2, 5 bases. V lost 4 bases, J lost 4 bases, and 18 bases lay in between. The CDR3 has 16 residues. CDR1 and CDR2 from the germline V gene are SGHRS and YFSETQ. The CDR3 region is CASSRAGRAEYNEQFF. CDR3 nucleotides: TGCGCCAGCAGCCGGGCGGGTCGCGCGGAATACAATGAGCAGTTCTTC.

V gene TRBV30 combines with J gene TRBJ2-1; TRBD2 might be the D (5 bases). This CDR3 is built from 12 residues. Trimming took 4 bases from V and 8 from J, leaving 12 bases between them. Germline V CDR1 and CDR2: GTSNPN, SVGIG (reference sequence). Here the CDR3 DNA reads TGTGCCTGGACCGAGTCGGGGTATGAGCAGTTCTTC. It yields the protein CAWTESGYEQFF.

This clone was seen a single time. The gene calls are TRBV5-4 and TRBJ2-7; 7 nucleotides agree with TRBD1. V was clipped by 3 bases and J by 2 bases; unmatched bases: 8. CDR3 length: 15 amino acids. In germline, CDR1 is SGHNT, CDR2 YYREEE (reference sequence). This CDR3 reads CASSSRTGGPYEQYF. DNA for the CDR3: TGTGCCAGCAGCTCTCGGACAGGCGGGCCCTACGAGCAGTACTTC. The entire variable domain, with the rest obtained from reference TRBV5-4 and TRBJ2-7, is as follows: ETGVTQSPTHLIKTRGQQVTLRCSSQSGHNTVSWYQQALGQGPQFIFQYYREEENGRGNFPPRFSGLQFPNYSSELNVNALELDDSALYLCASSSRTGGPYEQYFGPGTRLTVT.

This chain links TRBV7-9 with TRBJ2-7, with TRBD1 matching 7 bases. CDR1 and CDR2 from the germline V gene are SEHNR and FQNEAQ (reference sequence). The CDR3 has 14 residues. J lost 5 bases, V lost 0 bases, and 4 bases had no gene match. The CDR3, as DNA: TGTGCCAGCAGCTTAGCGACAGGGATCCACGAGCAGTACTTC. Its translation is CASSLATGIHEQYF.

A single count supports this clone. CDR3: CASSIRGSYEQYF. CDR3 sequence (DNA): TGTGCCAGCTCCATAAGGGGGAGCTACGAGCAGTACTTC. The chain has TRBV7-9 and TRBJ2-5, with a possible D match to TRBD1 (6 bases). The DNA end favors TRBJ2-7, so the J call may be wrong. Per the germline V gene, CDR1 is SEHNR and CDR2 is FQNEAQ (reference sequence). This CDR3 has 13 amino acids.

This sequence joins TRBV27 and TRBJ1-6; 7 nucleotides align to TRBD1. Looked up from germline, CDR1 is MNHEY and CDR2 is SMNVEV (reference sequence). The CDR3 is 15 amino acids. V shed 3 bases, J shed 6 bases, and the junction held 5 bases outside the gene matches. CDR3 DNA sequence: TGTGCCAGCAGTTTGGATACAGGGGTTAATTCACCCCTCCACTTT. Translating it yields CASSLDTGVNSPLHF.

The rearrangement joins TRBV7-9 to TRBJ1-1, with TRBD1 identical over 7 bases. The V and J ends lost 8 bases and 4 bases, in that order; junction bases with no gene match: 16. The germline gives CDR1 SEHNR, CDR2 FQNEAQ (reference sequence). The CDR3 consists of 16 residues. CDR3 in amino acids: CASEGAGSLIGTEAFF. The CDR3, as DNA: TGTGCCAGCGAGGGGGCAGGGTCGTTGATCGGCACTGAAGCTTTCTTT.

The rearrangement joins TRBV2 to TRBJ2-6; 8 bases align to TRBD1. This CDR3 is built from 17 residues. The trim removed 2 bases at V and 1 base at J, leaving 4 bases unmatched. CDR1 SNHLY and CDR2 FYNNEI come from the germline V gene. CDR3 DNA: TGTGCCAGCAGTGAATGGACAGGGAAGTCTGGGGCCAACGTCCTGACTTTC. It translates to CASSEWTGKSGANVLTF.